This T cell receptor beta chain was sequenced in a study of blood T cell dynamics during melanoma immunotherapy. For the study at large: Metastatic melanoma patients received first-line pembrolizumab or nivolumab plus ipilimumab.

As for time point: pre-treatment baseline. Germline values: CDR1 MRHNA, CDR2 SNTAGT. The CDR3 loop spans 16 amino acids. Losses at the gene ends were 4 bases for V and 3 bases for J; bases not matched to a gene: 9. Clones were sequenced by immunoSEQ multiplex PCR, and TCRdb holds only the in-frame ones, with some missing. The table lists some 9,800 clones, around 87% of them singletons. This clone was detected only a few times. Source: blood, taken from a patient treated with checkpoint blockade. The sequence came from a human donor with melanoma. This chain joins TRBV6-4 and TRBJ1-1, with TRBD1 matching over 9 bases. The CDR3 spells CASSASTWDRDTEAFF. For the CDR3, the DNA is TGTGCCAGCAGTGCCTCCACCTGGGACAGGGACACTGAAGCTTTCTTT.